The following is a TCR beta chain sequence with its context. These data are taken from a study of blood T cell repertoires in COVID-19. In the study overall: The analysed material was cDNA or gDNA that came from T cells, B-cell-depleted T cells, or PBMCs.

The repertoire was sequenced with immunoSEQ multiplex PCR; TCRdb's copy has only in-frame clones and lacks some. The data hold 350,000 to 450,000 clones, with approximately 93% observed a single time. This CDR3 has 13 amino acids. Germline-derived CDR1 and CDR2 are SQVTM and ANQGSEA. V dropped 6 bases and J dropped 8 bases, with 19 bases sitting between them. The chain uses TRBV29-1 and TRBJ1-2; maybe TRBD1 (6 bases). Material for sequencing was PBMCs or T cells enriched from blood (not recorded which). This receptor was obtained from a woman between 40 and 50 years old who had been exposed to COVID-19. In DNA, the CDR3 is TGCAGCGTATTTAGGACAGAATCTATGGGCTACACCTTC. Translating it yields CSVFRTESMGYTF.